This T cell receptor beta chain was sequenced during a study of radiotherapy plus CTLA-4 blockade in lung cancer. General study findings and limits: In blood, after radiotherapy plus ipilimumab, tumor-derived TCR clones expanded.

With regard to this clone: Its target is unknown.

J gave up 4 bases and V 2 bases, and 2 bases lay outside the gene matches. Germline CDR1 reads MDHEN; CDR2 reads SYDVKM. The CDR3 length is 14 residues. Data came from immunoSEQ multiplex PCR; TCRdb stores just in-frame clones and leaves some out. The data hold 75,000 to 100,000 clones, with around 83% observed a single time. Sequences were derived from peripheral blood, sampled from a patient treated with radiotherapy plus ipilimumab. This TCR was recovered from a human donor with non-small cell lung cancer who had a partial response to radiotherapy plus ipilimumab. The genes are TRBV28 and TRBJ1-5, with 7 bases matching TRBD1. As DNA, the CDR3 is TGTGCCAGCAGTTTAGCCAGGGGGAATCAGCCCCAGCATTTT. This codes for CASSLARGNQPQHF.